The T cell receptor (beta chain) under discussion was sequenced for a study of cytomegalovirus exposure and HLA in healthy donors. A remark on this clone: No antigen is known for it.

Per germline, CDR1 MGHRA and CDR2 YSYEKL. This CDR3 spans 16 amino acids. V was trimmed by 0 bases and J by 2 bases, leaving 10 bases between them. Points from the study as a whole: Upon later analysis, HLA-associated TCR beta chains proved more clonally expanded than other, equally common chains. Evidence from a later analysis indicated that most CMV-associated TCR beta chains looked HLA-restricted.

PCR primers comprised 60 Vbeta and 13 Jbeta primers. Per the authors' pipeline: Around 10 million shared chains were among 80 million or so unique TCR beta chains counted in a later analysis. Produced via immunoSEQ multiplex PCR; TCRdb's table is partial and in-frame only. The D gene and trimming were derived from the DNA, and the V and J assignments and clone size from that table. The sample lists around 150,000 clones, about 86% seen once, with 5.2% in the top ten. The TCR comes from a woman in her thirties in good health and CMV-seronegative. This chain joins TRBV4-1 and TRBJ2-2, with D possibly matching TRBD2 (5 bases). Sequenced sample: PBMCs. CDR3 sequence: CASSQEPRANTGELFF. The CDR3 coding sequence is TGCGCCAGCAGCCAAGAACCGAGGGCTAACACCGGGGAGCTGTTTTTT.